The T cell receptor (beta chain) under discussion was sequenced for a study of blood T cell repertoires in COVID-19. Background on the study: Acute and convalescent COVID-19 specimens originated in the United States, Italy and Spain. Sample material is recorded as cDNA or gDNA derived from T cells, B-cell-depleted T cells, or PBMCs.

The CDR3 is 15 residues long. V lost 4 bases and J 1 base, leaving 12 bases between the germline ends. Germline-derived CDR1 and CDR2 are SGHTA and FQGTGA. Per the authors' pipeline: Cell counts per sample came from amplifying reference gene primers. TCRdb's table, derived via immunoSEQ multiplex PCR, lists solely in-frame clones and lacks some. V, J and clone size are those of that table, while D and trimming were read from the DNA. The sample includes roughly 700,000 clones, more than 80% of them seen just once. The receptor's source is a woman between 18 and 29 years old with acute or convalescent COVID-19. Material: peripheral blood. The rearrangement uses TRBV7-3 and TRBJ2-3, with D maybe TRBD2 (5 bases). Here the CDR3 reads CASSYSGMGTDTQYF. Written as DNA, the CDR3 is TGTGCCAGCAGCTACAGCGGAATGGGCACAGATACGCAGTATTTT. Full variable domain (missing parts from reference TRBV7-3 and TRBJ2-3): GAGVSQTPSNKVTEKGKYVELRCDPISGHTALYWYRQSLGQGPEFLIYFQGTGAADDSGLPNDRFFAVRPEGSVSTLKIQRTERGDSAVYLCASSYSGMGTDTQYFGPGTRLTVL.